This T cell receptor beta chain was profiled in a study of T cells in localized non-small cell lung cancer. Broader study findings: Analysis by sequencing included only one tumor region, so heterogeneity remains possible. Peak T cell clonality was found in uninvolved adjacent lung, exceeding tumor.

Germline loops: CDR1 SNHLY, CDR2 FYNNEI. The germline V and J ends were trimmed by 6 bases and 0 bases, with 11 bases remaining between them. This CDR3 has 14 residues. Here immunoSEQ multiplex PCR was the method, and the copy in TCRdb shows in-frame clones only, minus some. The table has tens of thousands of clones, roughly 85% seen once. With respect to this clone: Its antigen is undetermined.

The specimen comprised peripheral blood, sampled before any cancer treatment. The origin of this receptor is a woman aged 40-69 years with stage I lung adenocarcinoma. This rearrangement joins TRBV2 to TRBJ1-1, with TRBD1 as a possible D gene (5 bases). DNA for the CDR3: TGTGCCAGCAGAGATACAGGTCTGAACACTGAAGCTTTCTTT. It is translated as CASRDTGLNTEAFF.